The rows below give T cell receptor beta chains drawn from one sample of a study of shared clonotypes between healthy human individuals. TCRdb keeps only in-frame clones here, not all; method: immunoSEQ multiplex PCR. The repertoire has a few million clones, roughly nine tenths of them found once; the top ten carry around 0.14%. The sequenced sample was naive CD4+ T cells sorted from blood. The receptors were sampled from a man between 18 and 29 years old in good health. Each CDR3 is given with its conserved first and last residue. Fields, in order: CDR3 DNA, CDR3 protein, CDR3 length, D gene, clone size, V gene, J gene. A D gene is named only where the DNA matches it firmly. The size entry is marked missing in some rows and otherwise reads once, few, many or a size class.

DNA: TGTGCCAGCAGCGCCGGTAGGGACACTGAAGCTTTCTTT
CDR3: CASSAGRDTEAFF
length: 13
D: -
size: -
V: TRBV9
J: TRBJ1-1

DNA: TGTGCCAGTAGTCTCCGAGGTAGGGTAGGCGGGGAGCTGTTTTTT
CDR3: CASSLRGRVGGELFF
length: 15
D: -
size: -
V: TRBV19
J: TRBJ2-2

DNA: TGTGCCAGCTCCCGGACAGGTGATAATAATTCACCCCTCCACTTT
CDR3: CASSRTGDNNSPLHF
length: 15
D: TRBD1
size: -
V: TRBV18
J: TRBJ1-6

DNA: TGTGCCAGTAGCCCGACAGGGGCTAGGGGTGAAGCTTTCTTT
CDR3: CASSPTGARGEAFF
length: 14
D: TRBD1
size: -
V: TRBV19
J: TRBJ1-1

DNA: TGCGCCAGCTTGGGACAGGGGGGCAATCAGCCCCAGCATTTT
CDR3: CASLGQGGNQPQHF
length: 14
D: TRBD1
size: few
V: TRBV5-1
J: TRBJ1-5

DNA: TGCGCCAGCAGGGAGGGGAGCAATCAGCCCCAGCATTTT
CDR3: CASREGSNQPQHF
length: 13
D: -
size: -
V: TRBV10-2
J: TRBJ1-5

DNA: TGCGCCACCCTAACCCGACAGGGGGCAAACGCTGAAGCTTTCTTT
CDR3: CATLTRQGANAEAFF
length: 15
D: TRBD1
size: -
V: TRBV23-1
J: TRBJ1-1

DNA: TGTGCCAGCAGCTTAGAAGCCGGGGACGGCCTCGAGCAGTACTTC
CDR3: CASSLEAGDGLEQYF
length: 15
D: -
size: -
V: TRBV11-1
J: TRBJ2-7

DNA: TGTGCCAGCAGCAGGGCACAAGAGACCCAGTACTTC
CDR3: CASSRAQETQYF
length: 12
D: -
size: -
V: TRBV5-4
J: TRBJ2-5

DNA: TGTGCCTGGAACCTCTCGGGACGAGGTCGATACGAGCAGTACTTC
CDR3: CAWNLSGRGRYEQYF
length: 15
D: -
size: -
V: TRBV30
J: TRBJ2-7

DNA: TGTGCCAGCGGGCCGGACAGGGGGGCTGAAGAGACCCAGTACTTC
CDR3: CASGPDRGAEETQYF
length: 15
D: TRBD1
size: -
V: TRBV6-1
J: TRBJ2-5

DNA: TGTGCCAGCATCCCCGGGACGGCTTACAATGAGCAGTTCTTC
CDR3: CASIPGTAYNEQFF
length: 14
D: -
size: -
V: TRBV2
J: TRBJ2-1

DNA: TGTGCCAGCTCACCTCCGGATCGGGAGACCCAGTACTTC
CDR3: CASSPPDRETQYF
length: 13
D: -
size: -
V: TRBV18
J: TRBJ2-5

DNA: TGTGCCAGCAGCTTATCTGGTTCGGGGGTAGCTTTCTTT
CDR3: CASSLSGSGVAFF
length: 13
D: -
size: -
V: TRBV7-6
J: TRBJ1-1

DNA: TGCAGTATGGCAGGGGACTCCTACGAGCAGTACTTC
CDR3: CSMAGDSYEQYF
length: 12
D: -
size: -
V: TRBV29-1
J: TRBJ2-7

DNA: TGTGCCAGCAGCGGACTAGCGGGGGGAGAGGAGACCCAGTACTTC
CDR3: CASSGLAGGEETQYF
length: 15
D: TRBD2
size: -
V: TRBV27
J: TRBJ2-5

DNA: TGTGCCAGCAGCAGAAATTACAAGGAGACCCAGTACTTC
CDR3: CASSRNYKETQYF
length: 13
D: -
size: once
V: TRBV2
J: TRBJ2-5

DNA: TGTGCCAGCAGCTTCGGGACAGTTCAAGAGACCCAGTACTTC
CDR3: CASSFGTVQETQYF
length: 14
D: TRBD1
size: -
V: TRBV5-5
J: TRBJ2-5

DNA: TGTGCCAGTAGCATATTCGGGCAGAACACTGAAGCTTTCTTT
CDR3: CASSIFGQNTEAFF
length: 14
D: -
size: -
V: TRBV19
J: TRBJ1-1

DNA: TGCGCCAGCAGCTTGGGGGCTAGCGGGAACAATGAGCAGTTCTTC
CDR3: CASSLGASGNNEQFF
length: 15
D: TRBD2
size: -
V: TRBV5-1
J: TRBJ2-1

DNA: TGCGCCAGCAGCCAAGAATGGGACAGGGTTTACTATGGCTACACCTTC
CDR3: CASSQEWDRVYYGYTF
length: 16
D: TRBD1
size: -
V: TRBV4-1
J: TRBJ1-2

DNA: TGTGCCAGCACCCGGGGACCCCGTAATGAAAAACTGTTTTTT
CDR3: CASTRGPRNEKLFF
length: 14
D: -
size: -
V: TRBV2
J: TRBJ1-4

DNA: TGTGCCAGCAGCTTAGTTTCTACTGGGTTCGGCACTGAAGCTTTCTTT
CDR3: CASSLVSTGFGTEAFF
length: 16
D: -
size: -
V: TRBV7-2
J: TRBJ1-1

DNA: TGTGCCAGCTCACACGAAGAGACCCAGTACTTC
CDR3: CASSHEETQYF
length: 11
D: -
size: -
V: TRBV18
J: TRBJ2-5